The 32 T cell receptor beta chains below come from one sample, sequenced in a study of T cells after yellow fever vaccination. TCRdb reanalysed the 5' RACE reads using MiXCR and keeps one entry per CDR3 protein. Here the sample spans about 140,000 distinct CDR3 sequences, under 8% being singletons. The sample here was CD4+ T cells sorted from PBMCs, taken 10 days after the yellow fever booster vaccination. These receptor sequences come from a man younger than 40 who received the YFV17D yellow fever vaccine.

This clonotype was detected only a few times. The V and J genes are TRBV12-3 or TRBV12-4 and TRBJ2-5, with a tentative D call TRBD2 (5 bases). This CDR3 region has 15 residues. V shed 8 bases and J shed 1 base, with 17 bases lying between them. The CDR3 DNA is TGTGCCAGCCTTGTAAGTGCGGGCGTCCAAGAGACCCAGTACTTC. Translated, it gives CASLVSAGVQETQYF.

In its sample, this clonotype was seen many times. The chain carries TRBV6-2 or TRBV6-3 and TRBJ2-3; tentative D call: TRBD2 (6 bases). Germline CDR1 reads MNHEY; CDR2 reads SVGEGT. This CDR3 comprises 17 residues. V was cut by 6 bases and J by 6 bases, with 25 bases left in between. CDR3 in amino acids: CASSPAGRPLTEDTQYF. The CDR3 nucleotides are TGTGCCAGCAGCCCTGCGGGACGGCCCTTAACTGAGGATACGCAGTATTTT.

In this sample, this clonotype turned up a few times. The rearrangement links TRBV20-1 to TRBJ2-1; 16 bases are shared with TRBD2. J was trimmed by 0 bases and V by 2 bases; bases with no gene match: 7. The CDR3 extends over 19 amino acids. Germline-derived CDR1 and CDR2 are DFQATT and SNEGSKA (reference sequence). CDR3 in amino acids: CSARLGTSGRGSSYNEQFF. CDR3 DNA sequence: TGCAGTGCTAGACTAGGGACTAGCGGGAGGGGAAGCTCCTACAATGAGCAGTTCTTC.

This clonotype was recorded at least ten times. This chain connects TRBV7-2 to TRBJ2-7; unclear D gene. The V gene's germline CDR1 is SGHTA and CDR2 FQGNSA. This CDR3 contains 14 residues. The V gene lost 2 bases and the J gene lost 2 bases, with 10 bases spanning the gap. The DNA of the CDR3 is TGTGCCAGCAGCTTATTAGGAGCCCCCTACGAGCAGTACTTC. Amino acid sequence: CASSLLGAPYEQYF.

This clonotype has at least ten counts. The rearrangement joins TRBV28 to TRBJ2-3; TRBD2 matches 9 bases. This CDR3 has 15 residues. The V gene's germline CDR1 is MDHEN and CDR2 SYDVKM. With V trimmed by 5 bases and J by 1 base, 4 bases remained unmatched. CDR3 nucleotide sequence: TGTGCCAGCAGTGCTAGCGGGGAAGGCACAGATACGCAGTATTTT. Its translation is CASSASGEGTDTQYF.

The table lists this clonotype with many counts. This chain joins TRBV5-1 and TRBJ2-7; no definite D call. Trimming removed 0 bases from V and 5 bases from J, with 15 bases in between. The CDR3 is 15 amino acids. Germline V lookup: CDR1 SGHRS, CDR2 YFSETQ. This chain's CDR3 is CASSLGPRSYDEQYF. The CDR3 DNA sequence: TGCGCCAGCAGCTTGGGACCCCGGTCGTATGACGAGCAGTACTTC.

This clonotype was observed many times. The J gene is TRBJ2-1, the V gene TRBV12-3 or TRBV12-4; TRBD1 agrees at 7 bases. CDR3 length: 16 residues. The J segment lost 7 bases and the V segment lost 6 bases, leaving 15 bases of the junction unmatched. CDR3 loop: CASRRTGVHVRNEQFF. The DNA of the CDR3 is TGTGCCAGCAGGAGGACAGGAGTACATGTCAGGAATGAGCAGTTCTTC.

This clonotype was detected many times. This chain connects TRBV5-1 to TRBJ2-3, with D uncertain. This CDR3 is built from 14 residues. CDR1 SGHRS and CDR2 YFSETQ come from the germline V gene. Trimming removed 3 bases at V and 5 bases at J, with 13 bases between. The CDR3 sequence is CASSYQRTEDTQYF. The CDR3, as DNA: TGCGCCAGCAGCTACCAACGCACGGAAGATACGCAGTATTTT.

This clonotype was observed at least ten times. The J gene is TRBJ2-7, the V gene TRBV30; D is undetermined. Trimming left V 0 bases short and J 3 bases short, with 6 bases between. CDR1 is GTSNPN, CDR2 SVGIG, per germline (reference sequence). The CDR3 runs to 12 residues. The CDR3 sequence: CAWSVAGYEQYF. The CDR3 bases are TGTGCCTGGAGTGTCGCCGGCTACGAGCAGTACTTC.

In this sample, this clonotype turned up many times. This chain joins TRBV7-9 and TRBJ2-7; the match to TRBD2 covers 8 bases. Germline V gives CDR1 SEHNR, CDR2 FQNEAQ (reference sequence). The CDR3 has 12 residues. The junction had 3 bases not matched to a gene; V was cut back by 4 bases and J by 7 bases. This CDR3 reads CASSWLAGEQYF. As DNA, the CDR3 is TGTGCCAGCAGCTGGTTAGCGGGAGAGCAGTACTTC.

This clonotype showed up many times. This chain uses TRBV20-1 with TRBJ2-3; 8 bases fit TRBD2. V was clipped by 6 bases and J by 3 bases; unmatched bases: 2. Germline V CDR1 and CDR2: DFQATT, SNEGSKA (reference sequence). This CDR3 is built from 12 residues. The CDR3 here is CSARLATDTQYF. In nucleotides, the CDR3 is TGCAGTGCAAGACTAGCGACAGATACGCAGTATTTT.

This clonotype was picked up a small number of times. The rearrangement links TRBV7-8 to TRBJ2-5; 8 nucleotides line up with TRBD1. Germline assignment: CDR1 SGHVS and CDR2 FQNEAQ. V trimming: 5 bases; J trimming: 4 bases; junction bases outside the gene matches: 9. The CDR3 totals 15 residues. CDR3 DNA sequence: TGTGCCAGCAGCCCGCATGACAGGGGTGGAGAGACCCAGTACTTC. It yields the protein CASSPHDRGGETQYF.

The V call is TRBV27, the J call TRBJ1-1, with D perhaps TRBD1 (6 bases). The germline V gene has CDR1 MNHEY and CDR2 SMNVEV (reference sequence). Between the trimmed V and J ends, which lost 6 bases and 7 bases, there was a span of 18 bases. The CDR3 contains 14 residues. The CDR3 sequence is CASSSLQGTGEAFF. DNA of the CDR3: TGTGCCAGCAGCTCCCTCCAGGGGACCGGTGAAGCTTTCTTT.

This clonotype has a count of ten or more. The V gene is TRBV12-3 or TRBV12-4, the J gene TRBJ2-7, with 7 bases fitting TRBD2. V gave up 6 bases and J gave up 0 bases; unmatched junction bases: 5. CDR3 length equals 14 residues. CDR3 bases: TGTGCCAGCAGCGCGGGGGTAAGCTCCTACGAGCAGTACTTC. Translated: CASSAGVSSYEQYF.

This clonotype appeared many times. CDR3 DNA sequence: TGTGCCAGCAGCTTAGGCCCGGGGGCTGGAGAAAAACTGTTTTTT. It translates to CASSLGPGAGEKLFF. V usage is TRBV7-2 and J usage is TRBJ1-4, with D maybe TRBD1 (6 bases). Trimming left V 1 base short and J 8 bases short, with 14 bases between. The CDR3 is 15 residues long. Germline assignment: CDR1 SGHTA and CDR2 FQGNSA.

This clonotype was detected many times. CDR3 region: CASSFTSGNYNEQFF. The CDR3 DNA is TGTGCCAGCAGCTTTACTAGCGGAAACTACAATGAGCAGTTCTTC. The chain is built from TRBV5-6 and TRBJ2-1; 8 positions match TRBD2. CDR1 SGHDT and CDR2 YYEEEE come from the germline V gene. After removal of 2 bases from V and 3 bases from J, the junction contained 4 bases not matched to a gene. The CDR3 is made up of 15 amino acids.

The sample holds many counts of this clonotype. The chain combines TRBV20-1 with TRBJ2-7; TRBD2 matches 8 bases. CDR1 is DFQATT, CDR2 SNEGSKA, per germline (reference sequence). V was pared by 4 bases and J by 5 bases, with 13 bases of the junction left unmatched. The CDR3 is 15 residues long. The CDR3 coding sequence is TGCAGTGCTATCCCCCCGGGACTAGATTTCAACGAGCAGTACTTC. Translation gives CSAIPPGLDFNEQYF.

Details on this clonotype: A single base separates this from a much larger clone, so it may be a read error. The chain links TRBV10-2 to TRBJ2-1; 9 nucleotides align to TRBD2. V shed 8 bases, J shed 5 bases, and the junction held 10 bases outside the gene matches. The CDR3 has 15 residues. The germline V gene has CDR1 WSHSY and CDR2 SAAADI. Here the CDR3 reads CASGQRASGNNEQFF. For the CDR3, the DNA is TGCGCCAGCGGCCAGCGTGCTAGCGGGAACAATGAGCAGTTCTTC.

This chain joins TRBV24-1 and TRBJ2-1; 8 bases agree with TRBD1. Germline assignment: CDR1 KGHDR and CDR2 SFDVKD. CDR3 size: 21 residues. After removal of 5 bases from V and 1 base from J, the junction contained 21 bases not matched to a gene. The CDR3 here is CATSGGEGQGVYGRSYNEQFF. In nucleotides, the CDR3 is TGTGCCACCAGTGGGGGTGAAGGACAGGGAGTTTACGGGCGGTCCTACAATGAGCAGTTCTTC.

In its sample, this clonotype was seen a few times. The V call is TRBV7-2, the J call TRBJ1-2; a possible D gene is TRBD1 (6 bases). The CDR3 contains 13 residues. Trimming stripped 5 bases from V and 4 bases from J, with 11 bases between. Germline values: CDR1 SGHTA, CDR2 FQGNSA. CDR3 sequence reads: CASSPRTVYGYTF. CDR3 nucleotide sequence: TGTGCCAGCAGCCCACGGACAGTCTATGGCTACACCTTC.

This clonotype was seen many times. The V and J genes are TRBV5-5 and TRBJ2-1; TRBD2 is a possible D gene (5 bases). The ends were cut back, 7 bases at V and 0 bases at J, with 14 bases in the middle. The CDR3 is made up of 15 amino acids. Germline V gives CDR1 SGHKS, CDR2 YYEKEE (reference sequence). CDR3 amino acids: CASDPRGSSYNEQFF. The CDR3 DNA reads as TGTGCCAGCGACCCTCGAGGGAGCTCCTACAATGAGCAGTTCTTC.

This clonotype was seen ten or more times. The chain employs TRBV5-4 and TRBJ2-7; the D gene is possibly TRBD2 (6 bases). V lost 4 bases, J lost 3 bases, and 20 bases lay in between. Germline CDR1 reads SGHNT; CDR2 reads YYREEE (reference sequence). There are 16 residues in the CDR3. DNA for the CDR3: TGTGCCAGCAGCCGCGCCGGGAAACGGGAGAGCTACGAGCAGTACTTC. It specifies CASSRAGKRESYEQYF.

A few counts support this clonotype. The chain has TRBV12-3 or TRBV12-4 and TRBJ2-5; D possibly matches TRBD1 or TRBD2 (5 bases each). This CDR3 is built from 15 residues. Between the trimmed V and J ends, which lost 3 bases and 2 bases, there was a span of 13 bases. Written as DNA, the CDR3 is TGTGCCAGCAGTTTTCACGGCAGGGAGCAAGAGACCCAGTACTTC. Encoded protein: CASSFHGREQETQYF.

This clonotype was counted between two and nine times. The rearrangement uses TRBV12-3 or TRBV12-4 and TRBJ2-3, with TRBD2 identical over 8 bases. V gave up 5 bases and J gave up 4 bases; unmatched junction bases: 8. This CDR3 spans 15 amino acids. CDR3 nucleotide sequence: TGTGCCAGCAGTCCCGGCGGGACTAGTCCAGATACGCAGTATTTT. Translated: CASSPGGTSPDTQYF.

The chain is built from TRBV4-2 and TRBJ2-5; 9 nucleotides align to TRBD2. This CDR3 spans 17 amino acids. Trimming removed 1 base from V and 3 bases from J; junction bases left unmatched: 9. CDR1 LGHNA and CDR2 YNFKEQ come from the germline V gene. The CDR3 DNA is TGTGCCAGCAGCCAAGGAAACTCGAGGACTAGCGAAGAGACCCAGTACTTC. Translation gives CASSQGNSRTSEETQYF.

This clonotype has at least ten counts. The genes are TRBV7-2 and TRBJ1-5, with D perhaps matching TRBD1 (5 bases). Germline values: CDR1 SGHTA, CDR2 FQGNSA. V was cut by 5 bases and J by 4 bases, with 15 bases left in between. The length of the CDR3 is 15 residues. Here the CDR3 DNA reads TGTGCCAGCAGCCTAGGAGACAGCCGAAATCAGCCCCAGCATTTT. It is translated as CASSLGDSRNQPQHF.

In its sample, this clonotype was seen many times. CDR3 loop: CASSWGERNEQFF. The DNA of the CDR3 is TGTGCCAGCAGTTGGGGGGAGAGGAATGAGCAGTTCTTC. The chain employs TRBV6-6 and TRBJ2-1, with D perhaps TRBD2 (6 bases). CDR1 and CDR2 from the germline V gene are MNHNY and SVGAGI (reference sequence). The germline V and J ends were trimmed by 4 bases and 7 bases, with 11 bases remaining between them. This CDR3 comprises 13 residues.

The chain joins TRBV20-1 to TRBJ1-1; possibly TRBD1 for D (6 bases). CDR1 DFQATT and CDR2 SNEGSKA come from the germline V gene (reference sequence). The CDR3 consists of 16 residues. Between the trimmed V and J ends, which lost 1 base and 6 bases, there was a span of 21 bases. CDR3 region: CSARAPPGRGFSEAFF. CDR3 coding DNA: TGCAGTGCTAGAGCCCCCCCGGGGAGGGGGTTCTCTGAAGCTTTCTTT.

This clonotype was seen at least ten times. The rearrangement links TRBV7-2 to TRBJ1-2; weak D call: TRBD1 (6 bases). The V and J ends lost 6 bases and 3 bases respectively, with 17 bases between them. The CDR3 has 15 residues. The germline gives CDR1 SGHTA, CDR2 FQGNSA. The CDR3 here is CASSRRAGVDYGYTF. The DNA for the CDR3 is TGTGCCAGCAGTCGACGGGCAGGGGTGGACTATGGCTACACCTTC.

This clonotype has ten or more counts. The chain joins TRBV12-3 or TRBV12-4 to TRBJ2-3, with TRBD2 identical over 10 bases. The V gene end was trimmed by 2 bases and the J gene end by 1 base; junction bases not matched to a gene: 3. This CDR3 contains 16 residues. The CDR3 DNA follows: TGTGCCAGCAGTTTACGACTAGCGGGTCGCACAGATACGCAGTATTTT. As protein: CASSLRLAGRTDTQYF.

This chain links TRBV20-1 with TRBJ2-1; no firm D call. CDR1 DFQATT and CDR2 SNEGSKA come from the germline V gene (reference sequence). The CDR3 has 14 residues. V lost 4 bases and J 0 bases, leaving 10 bases between the germline ends. Here the CDR3 reads CSATTPVSYNEQFF. The CDR3 coding sequence is TGCAGTGCTACGACTCCCGTCTCCTACAATGAGCAGTTCTTC.

As for this clonotype: Just one base apart from a much larger clone, this may be a read error. V and J are TRBV20-1 and TRBJ2-7; no reliable D call. The CDR3 spans 12 residues. V lost 3 bases and J 4 bases, leaving 10 bases between the germline ends. The V gene's germline CDR1 is DFQATT and CDR2 SNEGSKA (reference sequence). The CDR3 spells CSASPWPYEQYF. Here the CDR3 DNA reads TGCAGTGCTAGTCCCTGGCCTTACGAGCAGTACTTC.